This TCR beta chain stems from a study of beta chain features in type 1 diabetes. Findings and caveats of the study: Within patients, naive, central memory and Treg TCRB repertoires seemed more similar than within healthy donors. Among patients with Type 1 diabetes, TCRB CDR3s were moderately but significantly shorter in every one of the four CD4+ subsets. cDNA-based reads could over-represent cells with high TCR expression. Lower insertion and higher deletion counts appeared at VDJ junctions in type 1 diabetes patients.

This clone turned up a few times. The antigen is unknown. There are 15 residues in the CDR3. Per germline, CDR1 MNHNY and CDR2 SVGAGI (reference sequence). The trim removed 5 bases at V and 2 bases at J, leaving 9 bases unmatched. The investigators reverse transcribed all of the isolated RNA, so they sequenced expressed TCRB transcripts. Roughly 3.4 million reads per sample on average were obtained from naive, central memory and regulatory T cell samples. The table came from immunoSEQ multiplex PCR; TCRdb's copy has only in-frame clones and leaves some out. The table includes 150,000 to 200,000 clones, around 9.7% detected once.

The rearrangement links TRBV6-6 to TRBJ2-7; 7 bases line up with TRBD2. Specimen: central memory CD4+ T cells from blood. This receptor was taken from a woman under 40 with type 1 diabetes. The CDR3 sequence is CASSPLAGAPYEQYF. The CDR3 region has the DNA TGTGCCAGCAGTCCCTTGGCGGGAGCCCCCTACGAGCAGTACTTC.